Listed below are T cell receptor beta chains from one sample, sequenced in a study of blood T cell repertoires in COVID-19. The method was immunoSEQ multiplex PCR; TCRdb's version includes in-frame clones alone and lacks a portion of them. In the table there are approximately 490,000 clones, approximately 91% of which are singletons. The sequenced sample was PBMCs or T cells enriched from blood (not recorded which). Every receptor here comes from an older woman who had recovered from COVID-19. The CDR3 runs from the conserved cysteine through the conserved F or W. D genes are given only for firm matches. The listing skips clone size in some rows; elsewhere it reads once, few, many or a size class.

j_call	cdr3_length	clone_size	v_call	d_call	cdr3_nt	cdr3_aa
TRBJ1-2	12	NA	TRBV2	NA	TGTGCCAGCAGGGCCCCTCCTTATGGCTACACCTTC	CASRAPPYGYTF
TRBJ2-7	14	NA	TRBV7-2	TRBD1	TGTGCCAGCAGTCCGGACAGGGGATCCTACGAGCAGTACTTC	CASSPDRGSYEQYF
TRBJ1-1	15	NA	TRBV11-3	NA	TGTGCCAGCAGCTTTTCAGGGCTGGGGAACACTGAAGCTTTCTTT	CASSFSGLGNTEAFF
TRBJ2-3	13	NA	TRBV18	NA	TGTGCCAGCTCACCACTGCAGGGGAATACGCAGTATTTT	CASSPLQGNTQYF
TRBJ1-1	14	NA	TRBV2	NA	TGTGCCAGTAGCTCCCAGGGGATGAACACTGAAGCTTTCTTT	CASSSQGMNTEAFF
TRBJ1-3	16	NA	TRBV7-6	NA	TGTGCCAGCAGTCAATATTTACGGGGTTCTGGAAACACCATATATTTT	CASSQYLRGSGNTIYF
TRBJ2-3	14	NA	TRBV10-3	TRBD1	TGTGCCATCAAGGGACAGGGGGACACAGATACGCAGTATTTT	CAIKGQGDTDTQYF
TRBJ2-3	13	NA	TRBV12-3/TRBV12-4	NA	TGTGCCAGCAGTTTCAGGATCACAGATACGCAGTATTTT	CASSFRITDTQYF
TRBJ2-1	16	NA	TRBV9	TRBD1	TGTGCCAGCGGAGATAGACAGGGGGTTCGGGACAATGAGCAGTTCTTC	CASGDRQGVRDNEQFF
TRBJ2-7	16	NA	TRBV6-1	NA	TGTGCCAGCAGTGGCCCAGCTGGAGGGACCCGTTACGAGCAGTACTTC	CASSGPAGGTRYEQYF
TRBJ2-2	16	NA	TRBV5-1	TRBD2	TGCGCCAGCAGCTGGACTAGCGGGGTGGGCACCGGGGAGCTGTTTTTT	CASSWTSGVGTGELFF
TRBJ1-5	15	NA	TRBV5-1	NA	TGCGCCAGCAGCTTATCGGGAGGGTCAGATCAGCCCCAGCATTTT	CASSLSGGSDQPQHF
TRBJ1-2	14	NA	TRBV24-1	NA	TGTGCCACCAGTGAGTCCGGGATCAACTATGGCTACACCTTC	CATSESGINYGYTF
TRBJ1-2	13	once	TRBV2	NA	TGTGCCAGCAGTGAACAGATTAACTATGGCTACACCTTC	CASSEQINYGYTF
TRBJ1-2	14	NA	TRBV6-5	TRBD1	TGTGCCAGCTCGGACAGGCTTCGCACTTATGGCTACACCTTC	CASSDRLRTYGYTF